One and the same sample provided the 25 T cell receptor beta chains below, sequenced in a study of tumor and adjacent non-tumor tissue in lung cancer. The library came from three nested PCR rounds adapted from ARM-PCR protocols. Via MiXCR, TCRdb re-called the multiplex PCR reads, giving one row per CDR3 protein. The sample includes 70,000 to 90,000 distinct CDR3 sequences, over 75% of them seen just once. The template was RNA from unsorted bulk tissue. Sample: lung tumor tissue. The receptors stem from a woman between 50 and 59 years old with non-small cell lung cancer.

CDR3 DNA: TGTGCCAGCTCTGGGACAGCCCACGCAACTAATGAAAAACTGTTTTTT. It encodes CASSGTAHATNEKLFF. The rearrangement links TRBV2 to TRBJ1-4; the match to TRBD1 covers 7 bases. Trimming cost V 8 bases and J 0 bases; bases outside gene matches: 9. This CDR3 is 16 amino acids long. Germline V gene sequence: CDR1 SNHLY, CDR2 FYNNEI.

For this clonotype: An end of the junction differs from the germline gene, which may be a read error. The V call is TRBV28, the J call TRBJ1-3; no clear D gene. In germline, CDR1 is MDHEN, CDR2 SYDVKM. The length of the CDR3 is 13 residues. In nucleotides, the CDR3 is TGTGCAAGCAGATGGGACTCTGGAAACACCATATATTTT. Protein product: CASRWDSGNTIYF.

Remarks on this clonotype: The junction departs from germline at one end; a sequencing error may be responsible. This chain links TRBV7-8 with TRBJ2-1, with D perhaps matching TRBD2 (6 bases). Germline-derived CDR1 and CDR2 are SGHVS and FQNEAQ. This CDR3 contains 16 residues. CDR3 protein: CTSSLMGGTPSDKQFF. The DNA for the CDR3 is TGTACCAGCAGCTTAATGGGGGGTACGCCCTCCGATAAGCAGTTCTTC. The full variable domain, its missing parts supplied by reference TRBV7-8 and TRBJ2-1, is GAGVSQSPRYKVAKRGQDVALRCDPISGHVSLFWYQQALGQGPEFLTYFQNEAQLDKSGLPSDRFFAERPEGSVSTLKIQRTQQEDSAVYLCTSSLMGGTPSDKQFFGPGTRLTVL.

The chain combines TRBV6-6 with TRBJ2-5, with 7 positions matching TRBD1. Germline CDR1 reads MNHNY; CDR2 reads SVGAGI (reference sequence). The CDR3 extends over 16 amino acids. V lost 0 bases, J lost 7 bases, and 11 bases stayed unmatched. CDR3 in DNA: TGTGCCAGCAGTTACTCGAAGGGGGCTGTCGGAGGGACCCAGTACTTC. Its protein product is CASSYSKGAVGGTQYF.

Points on this clonotype: This CDR3 is missing its conserved last phenylalanine or tryptophan, likely due to a read error. The chain combines TRBV6-1 with TRBJ1-1, with D tentatively TRBD1 (5 bases). CDR3 length equals 13 residues. Per the germline V gene, CDR1 is MNHNS and CDR2 is SASEGT. As DNA, the CDR3 is TGTACCAGCAGTGAATACAGGCACGCTGAAGCTTTCATT. This sequence encodes CTSSEYRHAEAFI.

This clonotype occurred once. A read error may produce the germline difference seen at one junction end. The V and J genes are TRBV4-1 and TRBJ2-3; a weak D match, TRBD2 (6 bases). CDR1 is MGHRA, CDR2 YSYEKL, per germline. CDR3 length: 14 amino acids. CDR3 sequence (DNA): TGCGTCAGCGGCCAACCCCTAGCGACAGATACGCAGTATTTT. Translation gives CVSGQPLATDTQYF.

About this clonotype: One junction end disagrees with the germline gene, perhaps due to a read error. The chain employs TRBV6-5 and TRBJ1-6; D is unclear. CDR3 length equals 15 residues. Germline V gene sequence: CDR1 MNHEY, CDR2 SVGAGI. The CDR3 region has the DNA TGTGCCAGCAGTTACACGATAGGAGAGGACTCACCCCTCGACTTT. This translates into CASSYTIGEDSPLDF.

The chain recombines TRBV20-1 with TRBJ2-3, with 7 bases that match TRBD2. CDR1 DFQATT and CDR2 SNEGSKA come from the germline V gene (reference sequence). Trimming cost V 7 bases and J 14 bases; bases outside gene matches: 24. This CDR3 is 15 amino acids long. The DNA for the CDR3 is TGCAGTGTAAGCCCTAGCGGAGGGGTCACAGATACGTCGTATTTT. Protein sequence: CSVSPSGGVTDTSYF.

In the case of this clonotype: Germline is not matched at one junction end, which may reflect a read error. The chain combines TRBV29-1 with TRBJ2-2; 12 nucleotides agree with TRBD2. The CDR3 spans 15 residues. Germline V gene data show CDR1 as SQVTM and CDR2 as ANQGSEA. As DNA, the CDR3 is TGCAGGGTTGTTTTCCTAGCGGGAGGGGTCGGGGAGCTGTTTTTT. Its protein is CRVVFLAGGVGELFF.

A word on this clonotype: At one end the junction does not follow the germline gene, possibly because of a read error. The chain has TRBV20-1 and TRBJ2-1; 10 bases agree with TRBD2. The CDR3 totals 17 residues. CDR1 and CDR2 from the germline V gene are DFQATT and SNEGSKA (reference sequence). The CDR3 bases are TGTACCGCTAGAGCGGCCCGAGCGGGAGGGCTTTACAATGAGCAGTTCTTC. Translation: CTARAARAGGLYNEQFF.

To note about this clonotype: A read error may produce the germline difference seen at one junction end. The rearrangement links TRBV20-1 to TRBJ1-2, with 8 bases aligning to TRBD1. CDR1 is DFQATT and CDR2 is SNEGSKA in the germline V gene (reference sequence). The CDR3 loop spans 14 amino acids. CDR3 bases: TGCAGTGCTAGGCCCCACGGACAGGGTGGAGGCTACACATTC. Protein: CSARPHGQGGGYTF.

The rearrangement joins TRBV5-6 to TRBJ2-2; 9 nucleotides align to TRBD1. The junction had 13 bases not matched to a gene; V was cut back by 3 bases and J by 10 bases. Per germline, CDR1 SGHDT and CDR2 YYEEEE. This CDR3 has 16 residues. The DNA for the CDR3 is TGTGCCAGCAGCTACGGGACAGGGATTTACAGCGAGGAGCTGTTTTTT. Residues: CASSYGTGIYSEELFF.

About this clonotype: Sequence at one end of the junction differs from germline and may be a read error. The chain couples TRBV12-3 or TRBV12-4 to TRBJ2-3; the D is unclear. The CDR3 length is 14 residues. CDR3 sequence reads: CASSPNLITDTQYF. CDR3 nucleotides: TGTGCCAGTAGCCCTAACCTTATCACAGATACACAGTATTTT.

This clonotype was found many times. V usage is TRBV6-5 and J usage is TRBJ1-1; D is undetermined. From germline, CDR1 is MNHEY and CDR2 SVGAGI. Trimming stripped 2 bases from V and 3 bases from J, with 7 bases between. The CDR3 extends over 13 amino acids. The CDR3 sequence is CASSYREYTEAFF. The CDR3 DNA follows: TGTGCCAGCAGTTACCGGGAATACACTGAAGCTTTCTTT.

The table lists this clonotype with a few counts. This CDR3 fails to terminate in the conserved phenylalanine or tryptophan, so it likely reflects a read error. The limits of the CDR3 on the DNA are not certain, so only TCRdb's listed CDR3 is given. The V and J genes are TRBV6-6 and TRBJ1-5. The CDR3 has 18 residues if both end residues are counted. Germline-derived CDR1 and CDR2 are MNHNY and SVGAGI (reference sequence). CDR3 amino acids: CASSYSGRERYSNQPKHL.

The rearrangement uses TRBV12-3 or TRBV12-4 and TRBJ2-7, with D perhaps TRBD1 (5 bases). V was clipped by 5 bases and J by 13 bases, with 21 bases between them. The CDR3 extends over 13 amino acids. The CDR3: CASSAGNQGVQYF. As DNA, the CDR3 is TGTGCCAGCAGTGCAGGGAATCAGGGCGTGCAATACTTC.

Turning to this clonotype: At one boundary the junction diverges from the germline segment, which might be a read error. J is TRBJ2-7 and V is TRBV12-3 or TRBV12-4, with 7 bases fitting TRBD1. The CDR3 contains 14 residues. The CDR3 DNA follows: TGTGCCAGCAATTTACAACAGGGGCTCCACGAGCAGTACTTT. Amino acid sequence: CASNLQQGLHEQYF.

A note on this clonotype: A junction end diverges from the germline sequence, so it may reflect a read error. The chain has TRBV19 and TRBJ2-7, with 10 bases matching TRBD1. Germline V CDR1 and CDR2: LNHDA, SQIVND (reference sequence). CDR3 length: 14 residues. In nucleotides, the CDR3 is TGTGCCAGTAGGGGGACAGGGGACGGCTACGAGCACTACTTC. It is translated as CASRGTGDGYEHYF.

As regards this clonotype: At one boundary the junction diverges from the germline segment, which might be a read error. The V gene is TRBV28, the J gene TRBJ2-3, with D possibly TRBD2 on 5 matching bases. Looked up from germline, CDR1 is MDHEN and CDR2 is SYDVKM. The CDR3 spans 14 residues. The CDR3 here is CASSLYYGVDMQYF. The DNA for the CDR3 is TGTGCCAGCAGTCTTTATTACGGGGTAGATATGCAGTATTTT.

To note about this clonotype: One end of the junction is discordant with germline, which a read error may explain. V and J are TRBV20-1 and TRBJ2-1, with TRBD2 identical over 12 bases. The CDR3 sequence is 14 residues long. Per germline, CDR1 DFQATT and CDR2 SNEGSKA (reference sequence). The CDR3 reads CNASGRDSYNEQFF. In nucleotides, the CDR3 is TGCAATGCTAGCGGGAGGGACTCCTACAATGAGCAGTTCTTC.

As to this clonotype: The CDR3 end shows no conserved phenylalanine or tryptophan, and so a read error is likely. The chain has TRBV11-1 and TRBJ2-1; D call uncertain. Trimming took off 7 bases at V and 0 bases at J, with 13 bases between the two ends. CDR1 SGHAT and CDR2 FQDESV come from the germline V gene (reference sequence). This CDR3 spans 15 amino acids. For the CDR3, the DNA is TGTGCCAGCAACTCTGGTCCGAGCTCCTACAATGAGCAGTTCCTC. It specifies CASNSGPSSYNEQFL.

Comment on this clonotype: A read error may produce the germline difference seen at one junction end. The genes are TRBV11-2 and TRBJ2-1, with D perhaps TRBD2 (5 bases). This CDR3 region has 17 residues. From germline, CDR1 is SGHAT and CDR2 FQNNGV. CDR3 coding DNA: TGTGCAAGCACCCCAGAGGACTGGGGAAGCTCCTACAATGAGCAGTTCTTC. Translating it yields CASTPEDWGSSYNEQFF.

The V and J genes are TRBV29-1 and TRBJ2-3; 7 bases agree with TRBD2. There are 12 residues in the CDR3. The V gene's germline CDR1 is SQVTM and CDR2 ANQGSEA. The CDR3 region is CGAGLVTDTQYF. In DNA form, the CDR3 reads TGCGGCGCCGGACTAGTTACAGATACGCAGTATTTT.

As concerns this clonotype: The germline gene is not matched at one end of the junction; a read error may be the cause. The chain joins TRBV7-2 to TRBJ1-1; D ambiguous. Germline-derived CDR1 and CDR2 are SGHTA and FQGNSA. The CDR3 loop spans 14 amino acids. CDR3 in DNA: TGTGCCGGCAGCTTAGTAACATCGAGCACTGAAGCTTTCTTT. Translation: CAGSLVTSSTEAFF.

The chain couples TRBV20-1 to TRBJ2-3, with TRBD1 matching over 7 bases. The CDR3 is 16 residues long. CDR1 is DFQATT, CDR2 SNEGSKA, per germline (reference sequence). V lost 6 bases and J lost 0; bases outside the gene matches: 12. The CDR3, as DNA: TGCAGTGCCACCGGCCCTACGACAGGGAGCACAGATACGCAGTATTTT. It translates to CSATGPTTGSTDTQYF.